This T cell receptor beta chain originates from a study of cytomegalovirus exposure and HLA in healthy donors. About the research overall: Assignment to the Caucasian-associated ancestry cluster applied to 81% of the approximately 380 genotyped donors. Study-wide results and caveats: Reported results showed that the classifier diagnosed cytomegalovirus status with high specificity and sensitivity.

On this clone: Its antigen is unidentified.

CDR1 and CDR2 (germline): SGHRS, YFSETQ. V was shortened by 0 bases and J by 1 base, with 9 bases between the two germline ends. The CDR3 contains 15 residues. The PCR contained 60 Vbeta and 13 Jbeta primers. Produced via immunoSEQ multiplex PCR; TCRdb's table is partial and in-frame only. The profile shows 200,000 to 250,000 clones, 70% to 85% of them singletons. Sequencing was performed on PBMCs. The chain uses TRBV5-1 and TRBJ2-3; tentative D call: TRBD2 (6 bases). The sequence was collected from a man aged 45 to 65 in good health and CMV-seronegative. The CDR3: CASSLDPGGTDTQYF. CDR3 coding DNA: TGCGCCAGCAGCTTGGATCCGGGGGGCACAGATACGCAGTATTTT.